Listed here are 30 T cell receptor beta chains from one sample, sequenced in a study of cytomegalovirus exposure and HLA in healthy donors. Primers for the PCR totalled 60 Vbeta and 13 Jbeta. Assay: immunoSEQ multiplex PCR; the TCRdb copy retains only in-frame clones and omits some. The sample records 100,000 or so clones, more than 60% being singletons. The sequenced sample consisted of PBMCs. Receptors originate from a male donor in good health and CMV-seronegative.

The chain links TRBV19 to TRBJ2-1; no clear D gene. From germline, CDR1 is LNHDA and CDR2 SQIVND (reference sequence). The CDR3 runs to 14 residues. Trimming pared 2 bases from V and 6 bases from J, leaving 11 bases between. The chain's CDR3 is CASSILSPFNEQFF. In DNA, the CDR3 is TGTGCCAGTAGTATACTAAGCCCGTTCAATGAGCAGTTCTTC.

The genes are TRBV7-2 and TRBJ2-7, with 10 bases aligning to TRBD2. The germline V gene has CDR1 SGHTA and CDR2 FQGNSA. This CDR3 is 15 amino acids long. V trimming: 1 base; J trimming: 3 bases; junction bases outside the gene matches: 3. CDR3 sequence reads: CASSLELAGIYEQYF. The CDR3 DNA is TGTGCCAGCAGCTTAGAACTAGCGGGAATCTACGAGCAGTACTTC.

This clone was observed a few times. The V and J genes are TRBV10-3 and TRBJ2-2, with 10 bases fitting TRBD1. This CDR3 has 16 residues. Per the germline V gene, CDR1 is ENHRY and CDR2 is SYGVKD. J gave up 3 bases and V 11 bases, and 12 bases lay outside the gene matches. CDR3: CAGASGTGEHTGELFF. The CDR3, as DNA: TGTGCCGGTGCTTCGGGGACAGGGGAGCACACCGGGGAGCTGTTTTTT.

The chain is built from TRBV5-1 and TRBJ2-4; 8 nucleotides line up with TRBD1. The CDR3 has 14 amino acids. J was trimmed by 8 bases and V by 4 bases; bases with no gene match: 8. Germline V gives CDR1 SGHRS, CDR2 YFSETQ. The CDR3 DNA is TGCGCCAGCAGCCCAGATGACAGGGGATACATTCAGTACTTC. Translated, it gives CASSPDDRGYIQYF.

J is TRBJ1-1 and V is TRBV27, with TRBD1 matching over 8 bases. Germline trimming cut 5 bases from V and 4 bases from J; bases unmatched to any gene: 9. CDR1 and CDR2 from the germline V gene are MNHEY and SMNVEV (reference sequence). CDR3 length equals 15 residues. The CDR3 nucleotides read TGTGCCAGCAGTCCAGGACAGGGACGGGGCACTGAAGCTTTCTTT. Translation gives CASSPGQGRGTEAFF.

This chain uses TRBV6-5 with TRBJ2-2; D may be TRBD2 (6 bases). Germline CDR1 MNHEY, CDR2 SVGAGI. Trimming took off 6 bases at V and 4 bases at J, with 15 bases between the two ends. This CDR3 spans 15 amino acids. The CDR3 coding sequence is TGTGCCAGCAGCACGACCGGACTAACCACCGGGGAGCTGTTTTTT. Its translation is CASSTTGLTTGELFF.

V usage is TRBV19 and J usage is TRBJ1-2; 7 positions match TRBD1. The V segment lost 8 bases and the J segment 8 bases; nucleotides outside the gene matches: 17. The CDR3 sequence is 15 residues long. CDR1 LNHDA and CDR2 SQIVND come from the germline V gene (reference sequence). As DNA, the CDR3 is TGTGCCAGTTTCTCAACACAGGGGCTGCCGCGGGGCTACACCTTC. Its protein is CASFSTQGLPRGYTF. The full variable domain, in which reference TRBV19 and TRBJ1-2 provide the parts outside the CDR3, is DGGITQSPKYLFRKEGQNVTLSCEQNLNHDAMYWYRQDPGQGLRLIYYSQIVNDFQKGDIAEGYSVSREKKESFPLTVTSAQKNPTAFYLCASFSTQGLPRGYTFGSGTRLTVV.

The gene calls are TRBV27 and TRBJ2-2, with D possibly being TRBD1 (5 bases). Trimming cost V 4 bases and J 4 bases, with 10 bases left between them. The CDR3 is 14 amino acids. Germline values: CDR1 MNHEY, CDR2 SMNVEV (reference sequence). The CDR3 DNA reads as TGTGCCAGCAGTTGGGGCCAGAGCACCGGGGAGCTGTTTTTT. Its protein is CASSWGQSTGELFF.

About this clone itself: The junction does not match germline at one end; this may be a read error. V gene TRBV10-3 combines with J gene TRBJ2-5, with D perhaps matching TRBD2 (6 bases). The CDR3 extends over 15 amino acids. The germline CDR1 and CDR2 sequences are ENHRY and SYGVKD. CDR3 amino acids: CAISGSLGGSEAQYF. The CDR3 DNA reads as TGTGCCATCAGCGGATCTTTGGGGGGATCAGAGGCCCAGTACTTC.

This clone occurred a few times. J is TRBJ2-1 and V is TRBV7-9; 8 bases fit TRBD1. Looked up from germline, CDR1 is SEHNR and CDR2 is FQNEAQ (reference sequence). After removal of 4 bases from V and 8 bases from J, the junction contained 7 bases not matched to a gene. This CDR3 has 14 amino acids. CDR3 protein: CASSWQGAVDEQFF. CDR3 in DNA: TGTGCCAGCAGCTGGCAGGGGGCGGTCGATGAGCAGTTCTTC.

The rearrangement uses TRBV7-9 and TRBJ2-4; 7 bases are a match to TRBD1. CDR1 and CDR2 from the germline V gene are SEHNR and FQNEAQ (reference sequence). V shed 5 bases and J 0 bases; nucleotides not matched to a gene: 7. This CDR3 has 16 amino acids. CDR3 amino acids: CASSGGQLLAKNIQYF. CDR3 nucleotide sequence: TGTGCCAGCAGCGGGGGACAGCTACTAGCCAAAAACATTCAGTACTTC. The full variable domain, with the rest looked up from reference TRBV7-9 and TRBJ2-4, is DTGVSQNPRHKITKRGQNVTFRCDPISEHNRLYWYRQTLGQGPEFLTYFQNEAQLEKSRLLSDRFSAERPKGSFSTLEIQRTEQGDSAMYLCASSGGQLLAKNIQYFGAGTRLSVL.

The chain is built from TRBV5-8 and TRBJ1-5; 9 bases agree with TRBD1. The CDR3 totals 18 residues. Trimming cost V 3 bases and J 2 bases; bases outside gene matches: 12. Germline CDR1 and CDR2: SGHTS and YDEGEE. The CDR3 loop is CASSWTIGQGFRNQPQHF. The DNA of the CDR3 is TGTGCCAGCAGCTGGACTATAGGACAGGGGTTTCGCAATCAGCCCCAGCATTTT.

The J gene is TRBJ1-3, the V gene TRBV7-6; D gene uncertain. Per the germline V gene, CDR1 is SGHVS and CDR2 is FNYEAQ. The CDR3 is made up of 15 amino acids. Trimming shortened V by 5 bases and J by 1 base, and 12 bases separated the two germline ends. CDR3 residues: CASSPKEVSGNTIYF. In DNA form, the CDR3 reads TGTGCCAGCAGCCCGAAGGAGGTGTCTGGAAACACCATATATTTT. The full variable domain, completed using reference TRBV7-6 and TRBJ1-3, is GAGVSQSPRYKVTKRGQDVALRCDPISGHVSLYWYRQALGQGPEFLTYFNYEAQQDKSGLPNDRFSAERPEGSISTLTIQRTEQRDSAMYRCASSPKEVSGNTIYFGEGSWLTVV.

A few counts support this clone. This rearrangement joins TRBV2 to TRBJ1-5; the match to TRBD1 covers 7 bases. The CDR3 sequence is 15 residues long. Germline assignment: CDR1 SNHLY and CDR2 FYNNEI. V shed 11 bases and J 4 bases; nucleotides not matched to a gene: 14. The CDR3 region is CASRRGGRGNQPQHF. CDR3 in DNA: TGTGCCTCCCGGCGGGGGGGCAGGGGGAATCAGCCCCAGCATTTT. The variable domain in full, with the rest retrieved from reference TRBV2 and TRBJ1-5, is EPEVTQTPSHQVTQMGQEVILRCVPISNHLYFYWYRQILGQKVEFLVSFYNNEISEKSEIFDDQFSVERPDGSNFTLKIRSTKLEDSAMYFCASRRGGRGNQPQHFGDGTRLSIL.

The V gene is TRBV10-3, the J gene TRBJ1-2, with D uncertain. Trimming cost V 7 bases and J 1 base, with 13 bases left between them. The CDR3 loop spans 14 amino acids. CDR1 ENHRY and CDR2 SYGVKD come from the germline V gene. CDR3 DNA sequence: TGTGCCATCACCCCCCACTCGGGTAACTATGGCTACACCTTC. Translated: CAITPHSGNYGYTF.

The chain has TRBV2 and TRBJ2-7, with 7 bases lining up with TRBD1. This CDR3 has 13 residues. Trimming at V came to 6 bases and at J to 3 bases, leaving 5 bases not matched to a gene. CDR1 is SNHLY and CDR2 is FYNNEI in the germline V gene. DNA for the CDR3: TGTGCCAGCAGGGAGACAGGGATCTACGAGCAGTACTTC. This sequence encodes CASRETGIYEQYF.

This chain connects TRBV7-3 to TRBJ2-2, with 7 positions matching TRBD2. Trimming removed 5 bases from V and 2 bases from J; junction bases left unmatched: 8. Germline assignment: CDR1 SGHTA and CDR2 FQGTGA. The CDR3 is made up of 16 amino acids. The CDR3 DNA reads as TGTGCCAGCAGCGTTACGGGACTAACAAACACCGGGGAGCTGTTTTTT. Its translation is CASSVTGLTNTGELFF.

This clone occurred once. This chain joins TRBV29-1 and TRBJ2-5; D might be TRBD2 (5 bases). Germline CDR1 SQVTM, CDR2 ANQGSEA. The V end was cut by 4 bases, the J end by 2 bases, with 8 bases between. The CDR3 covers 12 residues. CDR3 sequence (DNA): TGCAGCGTTGGGCAGCGGCAAGAGACCCAGTACTTC. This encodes CSVGQRQETQYF.

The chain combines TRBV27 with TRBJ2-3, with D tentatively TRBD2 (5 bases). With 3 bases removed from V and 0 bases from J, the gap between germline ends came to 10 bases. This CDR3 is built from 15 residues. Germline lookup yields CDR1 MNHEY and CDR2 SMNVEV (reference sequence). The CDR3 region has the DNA TGTGCCAGCAGTTTTTTACGCGGGAGCACAGATACGCAGTATTTT. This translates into CASSFLRGSTDTQYF.

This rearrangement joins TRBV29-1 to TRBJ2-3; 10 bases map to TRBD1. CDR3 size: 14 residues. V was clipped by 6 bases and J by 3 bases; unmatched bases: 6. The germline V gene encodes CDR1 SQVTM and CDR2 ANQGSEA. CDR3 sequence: CSVSRQGATDTQYF. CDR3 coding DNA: TGCAGCGTGAGTAGACAGGGGGCAACAGATACGCAGTATTTT.

The CDR3 here is CASSWVQGSNQPQHF. CDR3 nucleotides: TGTGCCAGCAGCTGGGTACAGGGAAGCAATCAGCCCCAGCATTTT. The chain has TRBV28 and TRBJ1-5; weak D call: TRBD1 (6 bases). Looked up from germline, CDR1 is MDHEN and CDR2 is SYDVKM. V was trimmed by 6 bases and J by 1 base, leaving 13 bases between them. The CDR3 length is 15 residues.

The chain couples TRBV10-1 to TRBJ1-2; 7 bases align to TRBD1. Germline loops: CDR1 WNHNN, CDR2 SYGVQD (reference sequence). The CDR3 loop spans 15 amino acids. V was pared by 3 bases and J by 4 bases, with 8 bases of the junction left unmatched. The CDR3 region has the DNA TGCGCCAGCAGTGATAGGGGCAGGGGGTCCTATGGCTACACCTTC. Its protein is CASSDRGRGSYGYTF.

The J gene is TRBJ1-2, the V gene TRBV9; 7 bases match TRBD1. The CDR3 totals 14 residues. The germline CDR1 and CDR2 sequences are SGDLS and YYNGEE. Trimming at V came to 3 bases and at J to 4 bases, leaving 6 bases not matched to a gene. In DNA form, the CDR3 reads TGTGCCAGCAGCGCGACGGGACAGACCTATGGCTACACCTTC. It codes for CASSATGQTYGYTF.

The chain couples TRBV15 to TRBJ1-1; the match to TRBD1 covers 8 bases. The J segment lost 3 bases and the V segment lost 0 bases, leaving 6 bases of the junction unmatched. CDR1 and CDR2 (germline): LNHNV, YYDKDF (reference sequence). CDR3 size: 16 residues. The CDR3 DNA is TGTGCCACCAGCAGAGATCTAGGACAGGGTGACACTGAAGCTTTCTTT. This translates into CATSRDLGQGDTEAFF.

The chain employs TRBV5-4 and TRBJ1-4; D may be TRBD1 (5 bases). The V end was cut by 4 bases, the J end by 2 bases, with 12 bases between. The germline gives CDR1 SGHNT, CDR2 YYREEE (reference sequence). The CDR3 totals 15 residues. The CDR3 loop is CASSPPGTTNEKLFF. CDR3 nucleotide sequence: TGTGCCAGCAGCCCACCAGGGACTACTAATGAAAAACTGTTTTTT.

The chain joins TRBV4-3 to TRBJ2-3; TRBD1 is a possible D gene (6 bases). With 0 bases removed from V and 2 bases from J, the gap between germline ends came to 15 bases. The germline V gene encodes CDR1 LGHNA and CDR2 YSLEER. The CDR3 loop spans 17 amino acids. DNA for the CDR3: TGCGCCAGCAGCCAAGATCCAGCGGACAGCCTCACAGATACGCAGTATTTT. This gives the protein CASSQDPADSLTDTQYF.

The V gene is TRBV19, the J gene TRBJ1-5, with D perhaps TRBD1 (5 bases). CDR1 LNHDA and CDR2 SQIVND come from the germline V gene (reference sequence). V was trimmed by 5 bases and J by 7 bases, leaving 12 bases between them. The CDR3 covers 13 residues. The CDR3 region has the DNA TGTGCCAGTAGTTTCCCAGGGATCCAGCCCCAGCATTTT. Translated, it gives CASSFPGIQPQHF.

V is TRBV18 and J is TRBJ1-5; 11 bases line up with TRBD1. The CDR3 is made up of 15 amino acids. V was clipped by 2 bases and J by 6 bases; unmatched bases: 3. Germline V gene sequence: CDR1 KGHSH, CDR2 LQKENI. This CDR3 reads CASSPSGTGGQPQHF. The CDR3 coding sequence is TGTGCCAGCTCACCATCGGGGACAGGGGGTCAGCCCCAGCATTTT.

The CDR3 DNA reads TGTGCCAGCCTTCGACTAGCGTATAACACCGGGGAGCTGTTTTTT. It encodes CASLRLAYNTGELFF. The rearrangement links TRBV28 to TRBJ2-2; TRBD2 matches 8 bases. This CDR3 has 15 residues. Germline values: CDR1 MDHEN, CDR2 SYDVKM. The trim removed 8 bases at V and 2 bases at J, leaving 7 bases unmatched.

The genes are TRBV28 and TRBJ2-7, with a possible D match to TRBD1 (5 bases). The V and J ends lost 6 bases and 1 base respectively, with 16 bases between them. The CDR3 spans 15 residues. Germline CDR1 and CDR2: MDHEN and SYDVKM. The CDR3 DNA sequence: TGTGCCAGCAGACACCAGGGTGGTTGGTCCTACGAGCAGTACTTC. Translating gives CASRHQGGWSYEQYF.